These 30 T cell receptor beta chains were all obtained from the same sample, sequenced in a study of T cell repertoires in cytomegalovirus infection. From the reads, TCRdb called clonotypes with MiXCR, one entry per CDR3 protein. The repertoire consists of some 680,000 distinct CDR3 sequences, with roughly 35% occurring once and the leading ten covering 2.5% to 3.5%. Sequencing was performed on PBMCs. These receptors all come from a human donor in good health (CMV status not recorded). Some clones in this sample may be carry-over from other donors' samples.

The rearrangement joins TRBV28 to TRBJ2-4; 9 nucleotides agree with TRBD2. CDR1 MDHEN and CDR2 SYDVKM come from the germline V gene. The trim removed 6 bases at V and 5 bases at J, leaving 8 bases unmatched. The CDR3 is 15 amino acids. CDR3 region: CASSLDSGGQNIQYF. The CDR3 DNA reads TGTGCCAGCAGCCTCGATAGCGGGGGACAAAACATTCAGTACTTC.

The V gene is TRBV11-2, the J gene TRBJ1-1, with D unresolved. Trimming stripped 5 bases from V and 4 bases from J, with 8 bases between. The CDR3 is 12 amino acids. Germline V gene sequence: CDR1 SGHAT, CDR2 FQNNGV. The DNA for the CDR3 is TGTGCCAGCAGCCGGACCTCCACTGAAGCTTTCTTT. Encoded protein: CASSRTSTEAFF.

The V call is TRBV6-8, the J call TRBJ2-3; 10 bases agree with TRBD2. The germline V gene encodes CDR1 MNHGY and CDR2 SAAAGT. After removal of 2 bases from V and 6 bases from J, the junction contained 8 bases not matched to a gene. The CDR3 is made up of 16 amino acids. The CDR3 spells CASSYKAGGPVDTQYF. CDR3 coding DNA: TGTGCCAGCAGTTACAAAGCGGGAGGGCCGGTTGATACGCAGTATTTT.

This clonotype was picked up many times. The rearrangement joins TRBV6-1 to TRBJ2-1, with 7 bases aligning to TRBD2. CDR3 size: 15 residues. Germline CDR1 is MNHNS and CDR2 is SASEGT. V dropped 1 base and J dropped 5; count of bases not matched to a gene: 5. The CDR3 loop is CASSEVTSVDNEQFF. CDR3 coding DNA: TGTGCCAGCAGTGAAGTAACTAGCGTCGACAATGAGCAGTTCTTC.

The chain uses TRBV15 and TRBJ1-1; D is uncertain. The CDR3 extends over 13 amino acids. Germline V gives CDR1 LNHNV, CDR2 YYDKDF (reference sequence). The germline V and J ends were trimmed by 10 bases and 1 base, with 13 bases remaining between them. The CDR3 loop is CANGSYSNTEAFF. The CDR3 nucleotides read TGTGCCAACGGGAGCTACTCGAACACTGAAGCTTTCTTT.

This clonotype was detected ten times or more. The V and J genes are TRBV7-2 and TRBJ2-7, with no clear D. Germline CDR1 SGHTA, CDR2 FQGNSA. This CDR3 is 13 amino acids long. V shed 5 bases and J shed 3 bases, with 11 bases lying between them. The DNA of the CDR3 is TGTGCCAGCAGCGCCCACCTAGGCTACGAGCAGTACTTC. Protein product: CASSAHLGYEQYF.

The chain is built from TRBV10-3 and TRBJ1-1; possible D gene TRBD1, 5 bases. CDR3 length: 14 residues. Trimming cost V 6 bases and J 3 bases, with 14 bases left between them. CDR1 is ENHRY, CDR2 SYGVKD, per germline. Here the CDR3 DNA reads TGTGCCATCAGGTCCTACGGGACTCACACTGAAGCTTTCTTT. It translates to CAIRSYGTHTEAFF.

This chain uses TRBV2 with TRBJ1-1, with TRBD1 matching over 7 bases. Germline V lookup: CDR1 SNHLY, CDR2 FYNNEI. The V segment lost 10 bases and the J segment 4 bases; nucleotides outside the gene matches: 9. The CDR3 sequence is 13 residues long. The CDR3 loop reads CATVGTVRTEAFF. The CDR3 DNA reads TGTGCCACCGTTGGGACAGTTCGCACTGAAGCTTTCTTT.

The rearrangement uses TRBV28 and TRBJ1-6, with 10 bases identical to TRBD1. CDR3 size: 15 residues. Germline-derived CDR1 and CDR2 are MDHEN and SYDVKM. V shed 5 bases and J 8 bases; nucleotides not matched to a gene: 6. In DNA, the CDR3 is TGTGCCAGCAGTCTAGCGGACAGGGGGGATTCACCCCTCCACTTT. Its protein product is CASSLADRGDSPLHF.

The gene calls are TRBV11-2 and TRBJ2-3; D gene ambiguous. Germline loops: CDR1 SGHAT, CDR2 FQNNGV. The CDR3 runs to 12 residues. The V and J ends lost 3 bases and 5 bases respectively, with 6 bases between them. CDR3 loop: CASSFGKDTQYF. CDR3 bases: TGTGCCAGCAGCTTCGGAAAAGATACGCAGTATTTT.

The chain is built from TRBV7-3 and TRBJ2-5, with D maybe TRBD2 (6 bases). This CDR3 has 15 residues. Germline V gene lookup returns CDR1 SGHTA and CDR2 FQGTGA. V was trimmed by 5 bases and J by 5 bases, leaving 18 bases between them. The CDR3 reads CASSPSSGVGETQYF. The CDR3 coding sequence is TGTGCCAGCAGCCCCAGCTCGGGGGTAGGGGAGACCCAGTACTTC.

The CDR3 region is CASSPQGLAGGTTDTQYF. CDR3 coding DNA: TGTGCCAGCAGCCCGCAGGGGCTAGCGGGGGGCACCACAGATACGCAGTATTTT. The rearrangement uses TRBV11-2 and TRBJ2-3, with 11 bases matching TRBD2. V lost 5 bases to trimming and J lost 2 bases; unmatched junction nucleotides: 12. Germline lookup yields CDR1 SGHAT and CDR2 FQNNGV. This CDR3 has 18 residues.

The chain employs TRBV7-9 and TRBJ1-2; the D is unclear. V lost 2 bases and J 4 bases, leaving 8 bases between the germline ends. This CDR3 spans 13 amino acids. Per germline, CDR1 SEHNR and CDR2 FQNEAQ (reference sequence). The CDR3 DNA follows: TGTGCCAGCAGCTTACTTCAGCCCTATGGCTACACCTTC. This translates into CASSLLQPYGYTF. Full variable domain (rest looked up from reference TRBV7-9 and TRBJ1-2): DTGVSQNPRHKITKRGQNVTFRCDPISEHNRLYWYRQTLGQGPEFLTYFQNEAQLEKSRLLSDRFSAERPKGSFSTLEIQRTEQGDSAMYLCASSLLQPYGYTFGSGTRLTVV.

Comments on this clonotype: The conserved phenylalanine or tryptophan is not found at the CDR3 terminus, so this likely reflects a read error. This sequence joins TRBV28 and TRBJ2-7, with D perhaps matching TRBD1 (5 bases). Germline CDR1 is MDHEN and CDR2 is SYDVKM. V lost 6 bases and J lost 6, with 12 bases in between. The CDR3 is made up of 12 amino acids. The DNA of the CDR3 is TGTGCCAGCAGCGCACAGGTTGCCGAGCAGTACTTA. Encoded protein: CASSAQVAEQYL.

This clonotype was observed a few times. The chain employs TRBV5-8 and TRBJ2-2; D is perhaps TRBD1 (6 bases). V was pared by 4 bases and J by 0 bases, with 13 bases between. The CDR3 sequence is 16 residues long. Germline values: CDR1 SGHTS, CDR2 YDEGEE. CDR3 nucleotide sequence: TGTGCCAGCAGCGTGTGGACAGCCGCGAACACCGGGGAGCTGTTTTTT. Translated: CASSVWTAANTGELFF.

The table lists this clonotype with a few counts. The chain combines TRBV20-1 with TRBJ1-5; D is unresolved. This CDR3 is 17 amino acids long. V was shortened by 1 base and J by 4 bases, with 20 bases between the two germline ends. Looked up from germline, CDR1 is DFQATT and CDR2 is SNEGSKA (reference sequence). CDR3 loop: CSARVPLSLELNQPQHF. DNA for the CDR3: TGCAGTGCTAGAGTCCCGTTGTCTCTTGAACTAAATCAGCCCCAGCATTTT.

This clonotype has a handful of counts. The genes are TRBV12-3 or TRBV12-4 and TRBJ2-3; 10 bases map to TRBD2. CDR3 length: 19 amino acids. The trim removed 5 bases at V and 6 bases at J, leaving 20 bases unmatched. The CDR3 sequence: CASSPLARVERGGRDTQYF. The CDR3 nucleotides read TGTGCCAGCAGTCCCCTGGCGAGGGTCGAGCGGGGGGGCCGGGATACGCAGTATTTT.

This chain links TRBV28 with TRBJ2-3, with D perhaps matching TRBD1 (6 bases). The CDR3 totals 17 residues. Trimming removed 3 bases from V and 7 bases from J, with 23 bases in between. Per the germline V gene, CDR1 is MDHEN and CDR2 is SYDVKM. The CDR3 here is CASSFDPGQINSHTQYF. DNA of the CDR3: TGTGCCAGCAGTTTTGACCCCGGACAGATCAACTCTCATACGCAGTATTTT. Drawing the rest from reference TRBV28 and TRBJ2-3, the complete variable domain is DVKVTQSSRYLVKRTGEKVFLECVQDMDHENMFWYRQDPGLGLRLIYFSYDVKMKEKGDIPEGYSVSREKKERFSLILESASTNQTSMYLCASSFDPGQINSHTQYFGPGTRLTVL.

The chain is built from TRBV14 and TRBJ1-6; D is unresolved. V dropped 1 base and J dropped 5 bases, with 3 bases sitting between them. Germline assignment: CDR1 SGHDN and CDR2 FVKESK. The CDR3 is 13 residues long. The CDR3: CASSQVHNSPLHF. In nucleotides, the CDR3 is TGTGCCAGCAGCCAAGTACATAATTCACCCCTCCACTTT.

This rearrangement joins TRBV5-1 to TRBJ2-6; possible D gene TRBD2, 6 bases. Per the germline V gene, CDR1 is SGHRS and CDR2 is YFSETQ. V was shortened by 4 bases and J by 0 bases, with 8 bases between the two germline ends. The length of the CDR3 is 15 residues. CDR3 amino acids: CASSAGTSGANVLTF. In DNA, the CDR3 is TGCGCCAGCAGCGCGGGGACCTCTGGGGCCAACGTCCTGACTTTC.

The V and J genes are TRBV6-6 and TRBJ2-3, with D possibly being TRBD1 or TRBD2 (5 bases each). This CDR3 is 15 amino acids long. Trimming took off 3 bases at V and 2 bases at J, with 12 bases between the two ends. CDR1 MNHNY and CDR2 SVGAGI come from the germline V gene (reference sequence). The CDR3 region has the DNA TGTGCCAGCAGTTATGGGACGGTTCACACAGATACGCAGTATTTT. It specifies CASSYGTVHTDTQYF.

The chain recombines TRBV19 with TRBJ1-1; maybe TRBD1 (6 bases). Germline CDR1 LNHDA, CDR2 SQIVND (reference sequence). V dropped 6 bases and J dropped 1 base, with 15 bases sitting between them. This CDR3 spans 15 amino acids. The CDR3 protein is CASSKPRTANTEAFF. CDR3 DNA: TGTGCCAGTAGCAAGCCAAGGACAGCGAACACTGAAGCTTTCTTT.

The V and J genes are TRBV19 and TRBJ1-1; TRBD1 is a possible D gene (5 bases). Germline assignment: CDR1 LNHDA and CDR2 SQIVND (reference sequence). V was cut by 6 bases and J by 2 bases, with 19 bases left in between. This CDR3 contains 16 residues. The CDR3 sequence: CASRAGQGQKNTEAFF. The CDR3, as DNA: TGTGCCAGTAGGGCGGGCCAGGGCCAGAAAAACACTGAAGCTTTCTTT.

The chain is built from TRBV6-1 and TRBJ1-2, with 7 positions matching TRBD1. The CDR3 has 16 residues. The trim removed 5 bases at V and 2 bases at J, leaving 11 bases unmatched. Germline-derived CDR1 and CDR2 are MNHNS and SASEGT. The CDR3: CASSPTMWDRNYGYTF. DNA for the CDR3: TGTGCCAGCAGTCCGACGATGTGGGACAGAAACTATGGCTACACCTTC.

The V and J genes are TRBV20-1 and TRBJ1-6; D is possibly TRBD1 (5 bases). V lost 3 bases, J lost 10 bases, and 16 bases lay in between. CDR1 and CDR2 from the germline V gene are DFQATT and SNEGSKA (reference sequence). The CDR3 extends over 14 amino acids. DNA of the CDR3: TGCAGTGCTAGGACGGGGGGAACGGCCTCACCCCTCCACTTT. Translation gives CSARTGGTASPLHF.

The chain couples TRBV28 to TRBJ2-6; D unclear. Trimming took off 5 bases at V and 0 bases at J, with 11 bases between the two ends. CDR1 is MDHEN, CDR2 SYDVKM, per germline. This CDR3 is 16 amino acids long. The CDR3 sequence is CASSVTSLSGANVLTF. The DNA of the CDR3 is TGTGCCAGCAGTGTGACAAGTCTCTCTGGGGCCAACGTCCTGACTTTC.

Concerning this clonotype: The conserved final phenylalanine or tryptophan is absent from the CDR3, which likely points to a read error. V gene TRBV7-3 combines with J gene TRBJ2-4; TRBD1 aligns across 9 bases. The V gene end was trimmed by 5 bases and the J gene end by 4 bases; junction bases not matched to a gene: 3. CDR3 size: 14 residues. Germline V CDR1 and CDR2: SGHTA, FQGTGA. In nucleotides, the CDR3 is TGTGCCAGCAGCGACGGGACAGGGAAAAACATTCAGTACTTA. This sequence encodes CASSDGTGKNIQYL.

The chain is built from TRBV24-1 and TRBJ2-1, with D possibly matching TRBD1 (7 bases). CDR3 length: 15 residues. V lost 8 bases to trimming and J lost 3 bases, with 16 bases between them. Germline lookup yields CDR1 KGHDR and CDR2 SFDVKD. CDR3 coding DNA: TGTGCCACCATTCCTCTTCAGGGGGGCTACAATGAGCAGTTCTTC. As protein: CATIPLQGGYNEQFF.

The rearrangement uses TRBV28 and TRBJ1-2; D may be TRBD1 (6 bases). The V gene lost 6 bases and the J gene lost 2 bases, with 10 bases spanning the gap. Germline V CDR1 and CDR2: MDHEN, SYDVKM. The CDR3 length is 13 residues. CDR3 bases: TGTGCCAGCAGAAATACAGGGAACTATGGCTACACCTTC. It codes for CASRNTGNYGYTF.

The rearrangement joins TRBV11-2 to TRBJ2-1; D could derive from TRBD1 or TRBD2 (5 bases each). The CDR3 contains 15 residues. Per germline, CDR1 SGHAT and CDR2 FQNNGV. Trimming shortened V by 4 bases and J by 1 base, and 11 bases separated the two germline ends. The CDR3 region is CASSSEWGSYNEQFF. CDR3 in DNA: TGTGCCAGCAGCTCAGAGTGGGGGTCCTACAATGAGCAGTTCTTC. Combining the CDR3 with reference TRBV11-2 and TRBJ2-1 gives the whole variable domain EAGVAQSPRYKIIEKRQSVAFWCNPISGHATLYWYQQILGQGPKLLIQFQNNGVVDDSQLPKDRFSAERLKGVDSTLKIQPAKLEDSAVYLCASSSEWGSYNEQFFGPGTRLTVL.